This T cell receptor beta chain derives from a study of CD8 T cells in Susac syndrome. J lost 0 bases, V lost 5 bases, and 6 bases had no gene match. The CDR3 has 16 amino acids. CDR1 and CDR2 from the germline V gene are SGHVS and FQNEAQ. In contrast to the negatively isolated CD8+ and CD4+ T cells, TEMRA cells were FACS-enriched. With random hexamers, roughly 0.45 to 1 ug RNA was reverse transcribed. Amplification of TCR beta CDR3 across 54 Vbeta and 13 Jbeta was performed with immunoSEQ multiplex PCR. TCRdb re-called the immunoSEQ multiplex PCR reads with MiXCR, one entry per CDR3 protein. Of about 140,000 distinct CDR3 sequences in the sample, around 93% were seen once.

This receptor was obtained from a human donor with Susac syndrome. This chain uses TRBV7-8 with TRBJ2-2; TRBD2 aligns across 7 bases. Input material: CD4+ T cells from PBMCs. The CDR3 spells CASSRTSATNTGELFF. CDR3 bases: TGTGCCAGCAGCCGCACTAGCGCGACGAACACCGGGGAGCTGTTTTTT.